Listed here are 23 T cell receptor beta chains from one sample, sequenced in a study of T-cell reconstitution after alpha-beta-depleted transplantation in children. A TCRbeta library incorporating unique molecular identifiers was prepared. One entry per CDR3 protein results from TCRdb running MiXCR on the PCR reads. The table records approximately 500,000 distinct CDR3 sequences, approximately 10% of them present only once. The source was PBMCs, collected before TCRalphabeta/CD19-depleted stem cell transplant. The source is a child aged 2 to 15 with inherited bone marrow failure, due to receive a stem cell transplant.

At least ten counts were recorded for this clonotype. The chain carries TRBV10-2 and TRBJ2-3; tentatively, D is TRBD1 (5 bases). Trimming took 6 bases from V and 4 from J, leaving 17 bases between them. CDR1 and CDR2 from the germline V gene are WSHSY and SAAADI. This CDR3 comprises 15 residues. CDR3 nucleotide sequence: TGCGCCAGCAGAGGTATTGCCAGGGCCCCAGATACGCAGTATTTT. This gives the protein CASRGIARAPDTQYF.

This clonotype was observed many times. The chain has TRBV30 and TRBJ1-5; weak D call: TRBD1 (6 bases). V dropped 1 base and J dropped 5 bases, with 9 bases sitting between them. This CDR3 is 13 amino acids long. Germline V gene data show CDR1 as GTSNPN and CDR2 as SVGIG (reference sequence). CDR3 amino acids: CAWSERGDQPQHF. The CDR3 DNA reads TGTGCCTGGAGTGAGAGGGGGGATCAGCCCCAGCATTTT.

This clonotype has at least ten counts. The chain combines TRBV29-1 with TRBJ2-3, with 9 bases aligning to TRBD2. The germline gives CDR1 SQVTM, CDR2 ANQGSEA. The V and J ends lost 4 bases and 3 bases, in that order; junction bases with no gene match: 8. The CDR3 loop spans 15 amino acids. The CDR3 nucleotides read TGCAGCGTTGTGGCTAGCGGGACGTGGACAGATACGCAGTATTTT. This encodes CSVVASGTWTDTQYF.

This clonotype was observed at least ten times. The rearrangement links TRBV28 to TRBJ2-1; TRBD2 agrees at 8 bases. The CDR3 has 14 residues. Germline lookup yields CDR1 MDHEN and CDR2 SYDVKM. The trim removed 6 bases at V and 8 bases at J, leaving 9 bases unmatched. Here the CDR3 reads CASRKAGVVYEQFF. DNA of the CDR3: TGTGCCAGCAGGAAAGCGGGAGTGGTCTATGAGCAGTTCTTC.

This clonotype has ten or more counts. The V gene is TRBV5-1, the J gene TRBJ2-5, with a weak D call TRBD1 (6 bases). Germline V gives CDR1 SGHRS, CDR2 YFSETQ. Trimming stripped 0 bases from V and 1 base from J, with 7 bases between. This CDR3 is 14 amino acids long. In DNA, the CDR3 is TGCGCCAGCAGCTTGGACAGGGTCCAAGAGACCCAGTACTTC. Translated, it gives CASSLDRVQETQYF.

This clonotype was picked up many times. CDR3 loop: CASSLQQAYEQYF. The CDR3 DNA follows: TGTGCCAGCAGCTTGCAACAGGCCTACGAGCAGTACTTC. The V call is TRBV5-6, the J call TRBJ2-7, with D maybe TRBD1 (5 bases). Germline CDR1 and CDR2: SGHDT and YYEEEE. The CDR3 spans 13 residues. The V end lost 1 base, the J end lost 2 bases, and 7 bases lay between the germline ends.

This clonotype has at least ten counts. The chain joins TRBV20-1 to TRBJ1-3, with 9 positions matching TRBD1. The germline CDR1 and CDR2 sequences are DFQATT and SNEGSKA (reference sequence). The V segment lost 5 bases and the J segment 4 bases; nucleotides outside the gene matches: 6. The CDR3 is made up of 14 amino acids. The CDR3 DNA sequence: TGCAGTGCTCTACCCGGGACAGGGGGAAACACCATATATTTT. It specifies CSALPGTGGNTIYF.

The sample holds many counts of this clonotype. The rearrangement joins TRBV20-1 to TRBJ2-3; D is unresolved. The V gene's germline CDR1 is DFQATT and CDR2 SNEGSKA (reference sequence). With 0 bases removed from V and 0 bases from J, the gap between germline ends came to 10 bases. CDR3 size: 15 residues. The CDR3: CSARDLAASTDTQYF. CDR3 nucleotide sequence: TGCAGTGCTAGAGACCTCGCAGCCAGCACAGATACGCAGTATTTT.

This clonotype was detected a few times. The CDR3 DNA is TGTGCCTGGCTTTACTCCTCTGGGGCCAACGTCCTGACTTTC. Encoded protein: CAWLYSSGANVLTF. J is TRBJ2-6 and V is TRBV30; D is undetermined. The V end was cut by 5 bases, the J end by 0 bases, with 8 bases between. From germline, CDR1 is GTSNPN and CDR2 SVGIG (reference sequence). This CDR3 contains 14 residues.

A few counts support this clonotype. The rearrangement uses TRBV4-2 and TRBJ2-6; 8 bases agree with TRBD1. With V trimmed by 4 bases and J by 0 bases, 8 bases remained unmatched. The CDR3 has 18 amino acids. Per the germline V gene, CDR1 is LGHNA and CDR2 is YNFKEQ. The CDR3 DNA sequence: TGTGCCAGCAGCCTTAGGACAGGGTCTCCCTCTGGGGCCAACGTCCTGACTTTC. This codes for CASSLRTGSPSGANVLTF.

At least ten counts were recorded for this clonotype. V is TRBV2 and J is TRBJ1-6; the D is unclear. This CDR3 comprises 14 residues. Trimming pared 5 bases from V and 8 bases from J, leaving 13 bases between. In germline, CDR1 is SNHLY, CDR2 FYNNEI. In nucleotides, the CDR3 is TGTGCCAGCAGTAATTTACCGGGTTATTCACCCCTCCACTTT. Residues: CASSNLPGYSPLHF.

A word on this clonotype: Since a much larger clone is just one base distant, this may be a read error. V is TRBV5-1 and J is TRBJ1-2; possibly TRBD1 for D (6 bases). This CDR3 is 14 amino acids long. Trimming removed 3 bases at V and 8 bases at J, with 17 bases between. CDR1 is SGHRS, CDR2 YFSETQ, per germline. Here the CDR3 reads CASSWELQGFGYTF. CDR3 nucleotides: TGCGCCAGCAGCTGGGAACTACAGGGTTTCGGCTACACCTTC.

This clonotype has a count of ten or more. This chain connects TRBV5-1 to TRBJ2-1; TRBD2 matches at 12 bases. In germline, CDR1 is SGHRS, CDR2 YFSETQ. The CDR3 is 16 residues long. With 4 bases clipped from V and 10 bases from J, the junction kept 12 bases outside the gene matches. The CDR3 sequence: CASSDLRLAGAGEQFF. The CDR3 nucleotides read TGCGCCAGCAGCGACCTCCGACTAGCGGGAGCGGGAGAGCAGTTCTTC.

The chain recombines TRBV20-1 with TRBJ2-4; D unresolved. V lost 5 bases and J 5 bases, leaving 13 bases between the germline ends. This CDR3 comprises 13 residues. Germline CDR1 is DFQATT and CDR2 is SNEGSKA (reference sequence). The CDR3 DNA follows: TGCAGTGCTGAAACCGGGCCTCAAAACATTCAGTACTTC. It specifies CSAETGPQNIQYF.

This clonotype has ten or more counts. CDR3 in amino acids: CASSRDRERTDTQYF. CDR3 bases: TGCGCCAGCAGCCGGGACAGGGAACGCACAGATACGCAGTATTTT. The V call is TRBV4-3, the J call TRBJ2-3, with 9 bases identical to TRBD1. The J segment lost 1 base and the V segment lost 4 bases, leaving 3 bases of the junction unmatched. Germline CDR1 is LGHNA and CDR2 is YSLEER. The CDR3 runs to 15 residues.

This clonotype occurred many times. J is TRBJ1-2 and V is TRBV4-3, with D perhaps TRBD1 (5 bases). The CDR3 contains 14 residues. V shed 0 bases and J shed 5 bases, with 10 bases lying between them. Germline V CDR1 and CDR2: LGHNA, YSLEER. CDR3 DNA sequence: TGCGCCAGCAGCCAAGATCAGGGACCTTATGGCTACACCTTC. Protein sequence: CASSQDQGPYGYTF.

This clonotype came up many times. The chain is built from TRBV5-4 and TRBJ1-2; D gene uncertain. Trimming took off 1 base at V and 4 bases at J, with 14 bases between the two ends. This CDR3 contains 15 residues. Germline CDR1 SGHNT, CDR2 YYREEE (reference sequence). The chain's CDR3 is CASSLSTAAGYGYTF. DNA of the CDR3: TGTGCCAGCAGCTTGTCGACGGCGGCAGGCTATGGCTACACCTTC.

In this sample, this clonotype turned up many times. The rearrangement joins TRBV20-1 to TRBJ2-7; TRBD1 aligns across 7 bases. Germline CDR1 and CDR2: DFQATT and SNEGSKA (reference sequence). This CDR3 spans 14 amino acids. V trimming: 1 base; J trimming: 1 base; junction bases outside the gene matches: 4. The CDR3 DNA reads as TGCAGTGCTAGAGTCGGGACAGAGTCCTACGAGCAGTACTTC. It specifies CSARVGTESYEQYF.

This clonotype was observed a handful of times. The chain links TRBV7-2 to TRBJ2-1, with D unresolved. This CDR3 spans 13 amino acids. The germline V gene encodes CDR1 SGHTA and CDR2 FQGNSA. With 2 bases removed from V and 5 bases from J, the gap between germline ends came to 7 bases. CDR3 in DNA: TGTGCCAGCAGCTTACTCCGGGACAATGAGCAGTTCTTC. Translating it yields CASSLLRDNEQFF.

This clonotype was observed many times. An end of the junction differs from the germline gene, which may be a read error. This chain joins TRBV7-7 and TRBJ2-2; 12 positions match TRBD2. Germline CDR1 reads SSHAT; CDR2 reads FNYEAQ (reference sequence). The CDR3 length is 17 residues. The CDR3 sequence is CASSAGLAGPNTGELFF. The CDR3 coding sequence is TGTGCTAGCAGCGCGGGACTAGCGGGCCCGAACACCGGGGAGCTGTTTTTT.

This clonotype was picked up many times. The CDR3: CASSDLMRGSDTQYF. The CDR3 DNA reads as TGTGCCAGCAGTGATTTGATGCGGGGGTCTGATACGCAGTATTTT. The chain recombines TRBV2 with TRBJ2-3, with TRBD2 matching over 7 bases. Germline-derived CDR1 and CDR2 are SNHLY and FYNNEI. Losses at the gene ends were 3 bases for V and 6 bases for J; bases not matched to a gene: 9. This CDR3 has 15 amino acids.

For this clonotype: A much larger clone is a single base away; this may be a read error. The CDR3 bases are TGTGCCAGCAGCCAAGATCCGGGGGGACAGGGGTACACCGGGGGGCTGTTTTTT. Encoded protein: CASSQDPGGQGYTGGLFF. The rearrangement joins TRBV4-2 to TRBJ2-2, with 10 bases lining up with TRBD1. CDR1 is LGHNA and CDR2 is YNFKEQ in the germline V gene. The CDR3 runs to 18 residues.

Note on this clonotype: A single base separates this from a much larger clone, so it may be a read error. The DNA for the CDR3 is TGTGCCAGCAGTCTAGGGGCGGGGCAGGCGGCCAACGTCCTGACTTTC. Translation gives CASSLGAGQAANVLTF. V and J are TRBV12-3 or TRBV12-4 and TRBJ2-6, with a tentative D call TRBD2 (6 bases). There are 16 residues in the CDR3. The V and J ends lost 5 bases and 6 bases respectively, with 17 bases between them.